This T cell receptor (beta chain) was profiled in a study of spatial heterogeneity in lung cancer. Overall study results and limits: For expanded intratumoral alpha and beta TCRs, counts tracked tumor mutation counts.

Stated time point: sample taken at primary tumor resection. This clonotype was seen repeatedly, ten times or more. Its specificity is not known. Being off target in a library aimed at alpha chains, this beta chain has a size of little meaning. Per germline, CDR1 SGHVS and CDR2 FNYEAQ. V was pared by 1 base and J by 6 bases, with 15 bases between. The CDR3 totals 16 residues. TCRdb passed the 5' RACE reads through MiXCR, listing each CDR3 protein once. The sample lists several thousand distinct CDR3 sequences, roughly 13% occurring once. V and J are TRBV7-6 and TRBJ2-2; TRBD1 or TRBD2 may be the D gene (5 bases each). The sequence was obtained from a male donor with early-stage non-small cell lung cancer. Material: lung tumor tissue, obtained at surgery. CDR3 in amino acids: CASSLEVGEFAGELFF. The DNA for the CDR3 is TGTGCCAGCAGCTTAGAAGTGGGGGAGTTCGCCGGGGAGCTGTTTTTT.